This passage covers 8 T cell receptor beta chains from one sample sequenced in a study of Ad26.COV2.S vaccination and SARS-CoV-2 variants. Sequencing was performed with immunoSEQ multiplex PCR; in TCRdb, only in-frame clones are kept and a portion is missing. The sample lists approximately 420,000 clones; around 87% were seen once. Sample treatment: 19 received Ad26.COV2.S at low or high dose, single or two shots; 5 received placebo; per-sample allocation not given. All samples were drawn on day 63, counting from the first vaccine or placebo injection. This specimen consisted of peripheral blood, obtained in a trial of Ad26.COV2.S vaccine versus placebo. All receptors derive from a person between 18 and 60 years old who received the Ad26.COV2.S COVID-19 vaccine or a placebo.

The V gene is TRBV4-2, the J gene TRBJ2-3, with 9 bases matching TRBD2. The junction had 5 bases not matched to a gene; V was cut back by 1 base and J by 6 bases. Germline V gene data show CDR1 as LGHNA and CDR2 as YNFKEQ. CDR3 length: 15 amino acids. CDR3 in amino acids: CASSQGRGGADTQYF. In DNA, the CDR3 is TGTGCCAGCAGCCAAGGGCGCGGGGGGGCGGATACGCAGTATTTT.

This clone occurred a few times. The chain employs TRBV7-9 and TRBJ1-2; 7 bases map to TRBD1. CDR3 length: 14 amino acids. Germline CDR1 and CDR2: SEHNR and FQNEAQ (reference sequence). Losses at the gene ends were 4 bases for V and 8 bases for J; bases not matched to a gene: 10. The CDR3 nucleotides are TGTGCCAGCAGCTCGGGACAGACGCTCCGGGGCTACACCTTC. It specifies CASSSGQTLRGYTF. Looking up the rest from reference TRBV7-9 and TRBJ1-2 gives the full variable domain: DTGVSQNPRHKITKRGQNVTFRCDPISEHNRLYWYRQTLGQGPEFLTYFQNEAQLEKSRLLSDRFSAERPKGSFSTLEIQRTEQGDSAMYLCASSSGQTLRGYTFGSGTRLTVV.

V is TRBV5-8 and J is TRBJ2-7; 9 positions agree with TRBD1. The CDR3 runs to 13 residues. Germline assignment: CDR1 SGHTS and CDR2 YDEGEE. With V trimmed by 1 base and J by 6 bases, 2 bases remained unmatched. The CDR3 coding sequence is TGTGCCAGCAGCTTGACAGGGGGCGCCGAGCAGTACTTC. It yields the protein CASSLTGGAEQYF.

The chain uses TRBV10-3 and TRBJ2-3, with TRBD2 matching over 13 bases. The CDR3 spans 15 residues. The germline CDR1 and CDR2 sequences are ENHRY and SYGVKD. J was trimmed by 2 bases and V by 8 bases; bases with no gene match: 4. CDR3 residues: CAIRGLAGATDTQYF. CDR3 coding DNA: TGTGCCATCCGTGGACTAGCGGGGGCCACAGATACGCAGTATTTT.

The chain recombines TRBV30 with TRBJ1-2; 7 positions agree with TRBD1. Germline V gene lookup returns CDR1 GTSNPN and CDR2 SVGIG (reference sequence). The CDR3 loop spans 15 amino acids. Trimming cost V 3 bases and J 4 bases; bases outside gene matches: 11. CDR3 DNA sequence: TGTGCCTGGAGCGCCTGGGACAGAATCGCCTATGGCTACACCTTC. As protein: CAWSAWDRIAYGYTF.

The CDR3 region is CASSQVARGGGEGYTF. CDR3 in DNA: TGCGCCAGCAGCCAAGTGGCCCGGGGGGGAGGAGAGGGCTACACCTTC. The genes are TRBV4-3 and TRBJ1-2, with D perhaps TRBD1 (5 bases). The germline V gene has CDR1 LGHNA and CDR2 YSLEER. Trimming left V 1 base short and J 8 bases short, with 20 bases between. The CDR3 is 16 amino acids.

CDR3 residues: CASSSRGRGDYGYTF. As DNA, the CDR3 is TGTGCCAGCAGTTCCCGAGGGAGGGGTGACTATGGCTACACCTTC. The chain has TRBV6-5 and TRBJ1-2, with D tentatively TRBD1 (5 bases). Germline V CDR1 and CDR2: MNHEY, SVGAGI. V was cut by 4 bases and J by 3 bases, with 15 bases left in between. The CDR3 spans 15 residues.

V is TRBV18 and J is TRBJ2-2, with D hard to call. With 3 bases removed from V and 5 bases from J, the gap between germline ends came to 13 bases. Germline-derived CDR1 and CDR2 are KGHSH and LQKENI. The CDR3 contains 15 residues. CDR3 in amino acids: CASSPSQEITGELFF. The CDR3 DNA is TGTGCCAGCTCACCTTCTCAGGAGATTACCGGGGAGCTGTTTTTT.